These 29 T cell receptor beta chains were sequenced from one sample in a study of cytomegalovirus exposure and HLA in healthy donors. Amplification used 60 Vbeta primers and 13 Jbeta primers. Clones were read by immunoSEQ multiplex PCR, and TCRdb kept only the in-frame ones, dropping some. The profile covers a few hundred thousand clones, with about 90% appearing a single time and roughly 2.3% taken by the ten largest. The specimen sequenced was PBMCs. Receptor source: a woman in her late teens or twenties in good health and CMV-seronegative.

The chain recombines TRBV10-1 with TRBJ2-1; the match to TRBD2 covers 8 bases. Germline values: CDR1 WNHNN, CDR2 SYGVQD (reference sequence). V shed 4 bases and J 6 bases; nucleotides not matched to a gene: 8. The CDR3 runs 15 residues. DNA of the CDR3: TGCGCCAGCAGTGTCGGGAGGGGGGGTCCCAATGAGCAGTTCTTC. This translates into CASSVGRGGPNEQFF.

The genes are TRBV30 and TRBJ2-7; 7 nucleotides agree with TRBD1. The CDR3 has 13 residues. From germline, CDR1 is GTSNPN and CDR2 SVGIG (reference sequence). The J segment lost 3 bases and the V segment lost 5 bases, leaving 7 bases of the junction unmatched. For the CDR3, the DNA is TGTGCCTGGGGGACAGACTTCTTCTACGAGCAGTACTTC. It codes for CAWGTDFFYEQYF.

This clone came up a few times. The chain employs TRBV13 and TRBJ2-5; D remains unclear. The CDR3 sequence is 11 residues long. Trimming removed 3 bases from V and 5 bases from J, with 4 bases in between. Germline CDR1 is PRHDT and CDR2 is FYEKMQ (reference sequence). CDR3 DNA: TGTGCCAGCAGCTTCGGGGAGACCCAGTACTTC. This translates into CASSFGETQYF.

This clone has just a few counts. The chain carries TRBV15 and TRBJ1-5, with D maybe TRBD1 (5 bases). The germline V and J ends were trimmed by 0 bases and 7 bases, with 19 bases remaining between them. The germline CDR1 and CDR2 sequences are LNHNV and YYDKDF (reference sequence). The CDR3 consists of 17 residues. The CDR3 sequence: CATSRDWSGGRDQPQHF. CDR3 in DNA: TGTGCCACCAGCAGAGATTGGTCCGGAGGGAGGGACCAGCCCCAGCATTTT. Using reference TRBV15 and TRBJ1-5 for the parts outside the CDR3, the full variable domain is DAMVIQNPRYQVTQFGKPVTLSCSQTLNHNVMYWYQQKSSQAPKLLFHYYDKDFNNEADTPDNFQSRRPNTSFCFLDIRSPGLGDTAMYLCATSRDWSGGRDQPQHFGDGTRLSIL.

The V and J genes are TRBV5-1 and TRBJ2-1, with 10 bases that match TRBD2. Germline V gene lookup returns CDR1 SGHRS and CDR2 YFSETQ. The J segment lost 2 bases and the V segment lost 4 bases, leaving 6 bases of the junction unmatched. The CDR3 loop spans 16 amino acids. The CDR3: CASSAILAGPYNEQFF. In DNA, the CDR3 is TGCGCCAGCAGCGCGATACTAGCGGGGCCCTACAATGAGCAGTTCTTC. The variable domain in full, completed from reference TRBV5-1 and TRBJ2-1, reads KAGVTQTPRYLIKTRGQQVTLSCSPISGHRSVSWYQQTPGQGLQFLFEYFSETQRNKGNFPGRFSGRQFSNSRSEMNVSTLELGDSALYLCASSAILAGPYNEQFFGPGTRLTVL.

The chain is built from TRBV2 and TRBJ1-5, with TRBD1 matching 9 bases. Germline V gives CDR1 SNHLY, CDR2 FYNNEI. Losses at the gene ends were 6 bases for V and 4 bases for J; bases not matched to a gene: 4. This CDR3 comprises 14 residues. CDR3 DNA: TGTGCCAGCAGGGGGGACAGGGAGAATCAGCCCCAGCATTTT. Translated: CASRGDRENQPQHF.

V and J are TRBV9 and TRBJ1-6; a possible D gene is TRBD1 (5 bases). V was clipped by 3 bases and J by 7 bases, with 14 bases between them. The CDR3 runs 15 residues. CDR1 and CDR2 (germline): SGDLS, YYNGEE. CDR3: CASSAGGGSNSPLHF. As DNA, the CDR3 is TGTGCCAGCAGCGCCGGGGGGGGTTCCAATTCACCCCTCCACTTT. Filled out from reference TRBV9 and TRBJ1-6, the complete variable domain reads DSGVTQTPKHLITATGQRVTLRCSPRSGDLSVYWYQQSLDQGLQFLIQYYNGEERAKGNILERFSAQQFPDLHSELNLSSLELGDSALYFCASSAGGGSNSPLHFGNGTRLTVT.

The rearrangement uses TRBV2 and TRBJ2-2; 13 bases fit TRBD2. Germline V gene sequence: CDR1 SNHLY, CDR2 FYNNEI. This CDR3 is 16 amino acids long. With V trimmed by 6 bases and J by 6 bases, 7 bases remained unmatched. In DNA, the CDR3 is TGTGCCAGCAGGGAAACTAGCGGGGGGGCCTCCGGGGAGCTGTTTTTT. Amino acids: CASRETSGGASGELFF.

This clone has a single count. The CDR3 here is CASSPATDTQYF. In DNA form, the CDR3 reads TGTGCCAGCTCACCAGCGACAGATACGCAGTATTTT. The chain has TRBV18 and TRBJ2-3; D gene unclear. Deletions cut 2 bases from V and 3 bases from J, with 3 bases between. The V gene's germline CDR1 is KGHSH and CDR2 LQKENI. This CDR3 has 12 amino acids.

This clone appeared a single time. Other nucleotide sequences from this sample produce the same CDR3. The chain uses TRBV11-2 and TRBJ2-7, with a weak D call TRBD1 (6 bases). Trimming cost V 1 base and J 0 bases, with 7 bases left between them. Germline assignment: CDR1 SGHAT and CDR2 FQNNGV. The CDR3 length is 14 residues. CDR3 sequence: CASSLGGLSYEQYF. The CDR3 region has the DNA TGTGCCAGCAGCTTAGGGGGGCTCTCCTACGAGCAGTACTTC.

The gene calls are TRBV25-1 and TRBJ1-6; 8 bases agree with TRBD1. Germline lookup yields CDR1 MGHDK and CDR2 SYGVNS. V shed 1 base, J shed 3 bases, and the junction held 2 bases outside the gene matches. The CDR3 totals 16 residues. CDR3 sequence reads: CASSESGTGYNSPLHF. The CDR3 nucleotides are TGTGCCAGCAGTGAATCTGGGACAGGCTATAATTCACCCCTCCACTTT.

The V call is TRBV28, the J call TRBJ1-1; D gene unclear. Trimming shortened V by 9 bases and J by 4 bases, and 12 bases separated the two germline ends. Looked up from germline, CDR1 is MDHEN and CDR2 is SYDVKM. This CDR3 is built from 12 residues. The CDR3 DNA sequence: TGTGCCAGTCTTTTGGGGAGCACTGAAGCTTTCTTT. It yields the protein CASLLGSTEAFF.

The chain joins TRBV10-3 to TRBJ2-3; possible D gene TRBD2, 5 bases. Germline CDR1 ENHRY, CDR2 SYGVKD. Between the trimmed V and J ends, which lost 4 bases and 3 bases, there was a span of 11 bases. The CDR3 runs to 14 residues. CDR3 sequence reads: CAISALEGTDTQYF. The CDR3 nucleotides are TGTGCCATCAGTGCACTAGAGGGTACAGATACGCAGTATTTT.

The rearrangement joins TRBV9 to TRBJ2-2; maybe TRBD1 (6 bases). From germline, CDR1 is SGDLS and CDR2 YYNGEE. V gave up 0 bases and J gave up 3 bases, with 9 bases separating them. This CDR3 comprises 15 residues. The CDR3 spells CASSVASGDTGELFF. CDR3 in DNA: TGTGCCAGCAGCGTAGCGTCAGGGGACACCGGGGAGCTGTTTTTT. Combining the CDR3 with reference TRBV9 and TRBJ2-2 gives the whole variable domain DSGVTQTPKHLITATGQRVTLRCSPRSGDLSVYWYQQSLDQGLQFLIQYYNGEERAKGNILERFSAQQFPDLHSELNLSSLELGDSALYFCASSVASGDTGELFFGEGSRLTVL.

This clone was recorded only once. The same CDR3 is also encoded by other DNA sequences in this sample. The genes are TRBV5-1 and TRBJ2-3; 11 positions agree with TRBD2. Germline V CDR1 and CDR2: SGHRS, YFSETQ. This CDR3 contains 14 residues. The junction had 2 bases not matched to a gene; V was cut back by 2 bases and J by 6 bases. CDR3: CASSFSGGADTQYF. For the CDR3, the DNA is TGCGCCAGCAGCTTTAGCGGGGGGGCTGATACGCAGTATTTT.

This clone was found a few times. The chain recombines TRBV19 with TRBJ1-4, with D hard to call. CDR1 is LNHDA and CDR2 is SQIVND in the germline V gene (reference sequence). The CDR3 is made up of 13 amino acids. V was trimmed by 6 bases and J by 4 bases, leaving 9 bases between them. The CDR3 spells CASSTGGNEKLFF. The CDR3 DNA follows: TGTGCCAGTAGCACGGGAGGTAATGAAAAACTGTTTTTT.

The sample holds a few counts of this clone. J is TRBJ1-1 and V is TRBV5-1; D is perhaps TRBD1 (5 bases). The CDR3 contains 14 residues. CDR1 is SGHRS and CDR2 is YFSETQ in the germline V gene. The V end lost 4 bases, the J end lost 4 bases, and 14 bases lay between the germline ends. The CDR3 nucleotides read TGCGCCAGCAGCCCTGGGAGGGGAATCACTGAAGCTTTCTTT. This encodes CASSPGRGITEAFF. The variable domain in full, completed from reference TRBV5-1 and TRBJ1-1, reads KAGVTQTPRYLIKTRGQQVTLSCSPISGHRSVSWYQQTPGQGLQFLFEYFSETQRNKGNFPGRFSGRQFSNSRSEMNVSTLELGDSALYLCASSPGRGITEAFFGQGTRLTVV.

This chain joins TRBV5-4 and TRBJ1-1; 7 bases map to TRBD1. V was pared by 3 bases and J by 1 base, with 12 bases of the junction left unmatched. Germline CDR1 and CDR2: SGHNT and YYREEE (reference sequence). CDR3 length: 17 residues. DNA for the CDR3: TGTGCCAGCAGCTCCTTGGCAGGGGGGTTTAAGAACACTGAAGCTTTCTTT. It is translated as CASSSLAGGFKNTEAFF.

The chain couples TRBV9 to TRBJ2-7, with D tentatively TRBD1 (5 bases). The germline V gene has CDR1 SGDLS and CDR2 YYNGEE. V shed 4 bases and J shed 0 bases, with 11 bases lying between them. The length of the CDR3 is 14 residues. This CDR3 is CASSSGHPSYEQYF. CDR3 nucleotides: TGTGCCAGCAGCTCCGGACACCCCTCCTACGAGCAGTACTTC.

This clone came up once. The V and J genes are TRBV4-1 and TRBJ2-5; D unclear. The J call may be incorrect, as the DNA end agrees better with TRBJ2-7. Looked up from germline, CDR1 is MGHRA and CDR2 is YSYEKL. The CDR3 loop spans 13 amino acids. CDR3 amino acids: CASGSGVTYEQYF. The CDR3, as DNA: TGCGCCAGCGGGTCAGGTGTAACCTACGAGCAGTACTTC.

The V and J genes are TRBV4-1 and TRBJ2-7; TRBD2 agrees at 14 bases. V was pared by 4 bases and J by 4 bases, with 6 bases of the junction left unmatched. Germline CDR1 reads MGHRA; CDR2 reads YSYEKL. CDR3 length equals 16 residues. The CDR3 protein is CASSPGTSGGMYEQYF. CDR3 nucleotide sequence: TGCGCCAGCAGCCCCGGGACTAGCGGGGGAATGTACGAGCAGTACTTC.

This sequence joins TRBV10-3 and TRBJ1-4; D might be TRBD1 (5 bases). The CDR3 has 14 amino acids. Trimming removed 0 bases from V and 8 bases from J, with 10 bases in between. Germline lookup yields CDR1 ENHRY and CDR2 SYGVKD. CDR3 nucleotides: TGTGCCATCAGTGAGTCGGGGCAGGGAGAAAAACTGTTTTTT. Translated, it gives CAISESGQGEKLFF.

V and J are TRBV28 and TRBJ1-1; D is unclear. CDR3 length: 13 residues. Germline CDR1 reads MDHEN; CDR2 reads SYDVKM. Trimming stripped 2 bases from V and 1 base from J, with 5 bases between. CDR3 loop: CASSLTENTEAFF. CDR3 coding DNA: TGTGCCAGCAGTTTAACTGAGAACACTGAAGCTTTCTTT.

The chain carries TRBV5-1 and TRBJ2-2, with D unresolved. This CDR3 contains 14 residues. Trimming shortened V by 0 bases and J by 0 bases, and 3 bases separated the two germline ends. CDR1 is SGHRS, CDR2 YFSETQ, per germline. CDR3 region: CASSLVANTGELFF. CDR3 DNA sequence: TGCGCCAGCAGCTTGGTAGCGAACACCGGGGAGCTGTTTTTT.

The rearrangement links TRBV5-1 to TRBJ2-1, with 8 bases matching TRBD2. CDR3 length: 16 amino acids. V lost 0 bases to trimming and J lost 3 bases; unmatched junction nucleotides: 5. Per germline, CDR1 SGHRS and CDR2 YFSETQ. This CDR3 is CASSLEVAGRYNEQFF. The CDR3 DNA sequence: TGCGCCAGCAGCTTGGAGGTAGCGGGGCGCTACAATGAGCAGTTCTTC.

V and J are TRBV27 and TRBJ1-2; D gene ambiguous. Germline V gene sequence: CDR1 MNHEY, CDR2 SMNVEV (reference sequence). The CDR3 totals 15 residues. V was pared by 1 base and J by 2 bases, with 11 bases between. For the CDR3, the DNA is TGTGCCAGCAGTTTATATGGGCGATACAACTATGGCTACACCTTC. Translating it yields CASSLYGRYNYGYTF.

The V call is TRBV5-3, the J call TRBJ2-3; 12 bases fit TRBD2. TRBV5-3 is classed as an ORF, of uncertain function. The CDR3 spans 17 residues. The V and J ends lost 8 bases and 0 bases, in that order; junction bases with no gene match: 10. CDR3 nucleotide sequence: TGTGCCAGCCTGATCCGGACTAGCGGGGATAGCACAGATACGCAGTATTTT. Translated: CASLIRTSGDSTDTQYF.

This chain uses TRBV9 with TRBJ1-6; 10 bases fit TRBD1. J gave up 7 bases and V 3 bases, and 4 bases lay outside the gene matches. Germline loops: CDR1 SGDLS, CDR2 YYNGEE. The CDR3 totals 15 residues. The CDR3 here is CASSEGTGENSPLHF. The CDR3 DNA reads TGTGCCAGCAGCGAGGGGACAGGGGAGAATTCACCCCTCCACTTT.

This sequence joins TRBV9 and TRBJ1-2; the D gene is possibly TRBD1 (6 bases). The CDR3 length is 16 residues. The germline V and J ends were trimmed by 3 bases and 4 bases, with 19 bases remaining between them. Germline V gene data show CDR1 as SGDLS and CDR2 as YYNGEE. The CDR3 protein is CASSASRGGLPYGYTF. For the CDR3, the DNA is TGTGCCAGCAGCGCTTCTCGCGGGGGGCTCCCCTATGGCTACACCTTC.